This T cell receptor (beta chain) was sequenced for a study of blood T cell repertoires in COVID-19. Study-wide background: Acute and convalescent COVID-19 specimens originated in the United States, Italy and Spain. Sources were T cells, B-cell-depleted T cells, or PBMCs; the material itself was cDNA or gDNA.

Losses at the gene ends were 2 bases for V and 3 bases for J; bases not matched to a gene: 1. The CDR3 covers 14 residues. Germline CDR1 is MNHNS and CDR2 is SASEGT. As originally analysed: Nucleated cell number was recorded as an estimate derived from reference gene primer amplification. The table came from immunoSEQ multiplex PCR; TCRdb's copy has only in-frame clones and leaves some out. The DNA was the basis for D and trimming; V, J and clone size are from that table. This table holds tens of thousands of clones, approximately 84% found once. This clonotype was obtained from a man at least 80 years old with active COVID-19. V and J are TRBV6-1 and TRBJ2-7; 10 bases match TRBD2. The source material was peripheral blood. CDR3 sequence: CASSESGGDYEQYF. In DNA, the CDR3 is TGTGCCAGCAGTGAAAGCGGGGGGGACTACGAGCAGTACTTC.